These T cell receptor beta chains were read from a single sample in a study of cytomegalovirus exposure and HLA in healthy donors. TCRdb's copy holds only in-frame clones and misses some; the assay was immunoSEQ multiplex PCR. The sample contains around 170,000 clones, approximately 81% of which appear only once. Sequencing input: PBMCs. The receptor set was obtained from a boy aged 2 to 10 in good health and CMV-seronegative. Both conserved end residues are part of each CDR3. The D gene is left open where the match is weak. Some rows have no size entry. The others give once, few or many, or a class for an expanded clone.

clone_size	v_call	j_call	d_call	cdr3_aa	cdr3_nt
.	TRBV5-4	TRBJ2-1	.	CASSSRTVYNEQFF	TGTGCCAGCAGCTCCAGGACAGTCTACAATGAGCAGTTCTTC
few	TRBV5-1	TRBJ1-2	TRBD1	CASSSDRAQRGYTF	TGCGCCAGCAGCTCTGACAGGGCACAGAGGGGCTACACCTTC
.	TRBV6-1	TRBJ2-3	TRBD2	CASSENPGRAGTQYF	TGTGCCAGCAGTGAAAATCCTGGGAGGGCGGGTACGCAGTATTTT
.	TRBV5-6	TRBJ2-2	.	CASSLIRRADNGELFF	TGTGCCAGCAGCTTGATACGGAGGGCCGATAACGGGGAGCTGTTTTTT
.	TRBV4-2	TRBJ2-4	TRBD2	CASSLTSGRGGNIQYF	TGTGCCAGCAGCCTTACTAGCGGGAGAGGGGGAAACATTCAGTACTTC
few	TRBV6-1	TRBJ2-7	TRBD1	CASGGTGYSEQYF	TGTGCCAGCGGAGGGACAGGGTATTCTGAGCAGTACTTC
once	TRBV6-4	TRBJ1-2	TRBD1	CATPDREELDGYTF	TGTGCCACTCCGGACAGGGAAGAACTTGATGGCTACACCTTC
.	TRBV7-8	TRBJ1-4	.	CASSLYNSGKLFF	TGTGCCAGCAGCTTATATAACTCGGGAAAACTGTTTTTT
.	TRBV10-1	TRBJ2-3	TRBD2	CASAASGRAWDTQYF	TGCGCCAGCGCAGCTAGCGGGAGGGCCTGGGATACGCAGTATTTT
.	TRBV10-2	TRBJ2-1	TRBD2	CASSGSGIPPYNEQFF	TGCGCCAGCAGTGGTAGCGGGATACCCCCCTACAATGAGCAGTTCTTC
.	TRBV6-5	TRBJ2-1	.	CASLSGNEQFF	TGTGCCAGCTTGAGCGGGAATGAGCAGTTCTTC
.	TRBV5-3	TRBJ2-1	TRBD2	CARSLSLAGVLPYNEQFF	TGTGCCAGAAGCTTGAGTCTAGCGGGAGTTCTACCCTACAATGAGCAGTTCTTC
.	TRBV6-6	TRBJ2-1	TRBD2	CASSYSLAGDFEQFF	TGTGCCAGCAGTTACAGCCTAGCGGGAGATTTTGAGCAGTTCTTC
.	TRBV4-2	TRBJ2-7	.	CASSQVYPGAYEQYF	TGTGCCAGCAGCCAAGTCTATCCGGGAGCGTACGAGCAGTACTTC
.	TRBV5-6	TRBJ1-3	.	CASSSPVGSGNTIYF	TGTGCCAGCAGCTCCCCGGTGGGGAGTGGAAACACCATATATTTT
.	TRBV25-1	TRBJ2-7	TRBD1	CASSAGTGADEQYF	TGTGCCAGCAGTGCCGGGACAGGGGCCGACGAGCAGTACTTC
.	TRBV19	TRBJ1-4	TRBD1	CASSPLGQAYEKLSF	TGTGCCAGTAGTCCCCTAGGACAGGCCTATGAAAAACTGTCTTTT
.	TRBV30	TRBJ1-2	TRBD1	CAWSPNLGTGYGYTF	TGTGCCTGGAGTCCCAACCTCGGGACAGGGTATGGCTACACCTTC
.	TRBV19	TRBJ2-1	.	CASSLGQNSYNEQFF	TGTGCCAGTAGCCTTGGACAGAACTCCTACAATGAGCAGTTCTTC
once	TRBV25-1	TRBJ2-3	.	CASSAFSGPTDTQYF	TGTGCCAGCAGTGCATTTAGCGGCCCCACAGATACGCAGTATTTT
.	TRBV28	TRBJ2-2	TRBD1	CASFKQGATGELFF	TGTGCCAGCTTCAAACAGGGGGCAACCGGGGAGCTGTTTTTT
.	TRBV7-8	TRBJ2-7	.	CASSIRQFISSYEQYF	TGTGCCAGCAGCATCCGACAGTTCATTAGCTCCTACGAGCAGTACTTC
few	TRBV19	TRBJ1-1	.	CASSAGNTEAFF	TGTGCCAGTTCCGCGGGGAACACTGAAGCTTTCTTT
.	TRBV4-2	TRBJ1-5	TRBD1	CASSQEALGQAPNQPQHF	TGTGCCAGCAGCCAAGAAGCTCTAGGACAGGCACCTAATCAGCCCCAGCATTTT
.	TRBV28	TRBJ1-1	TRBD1	CASPPGDRYFSEAFF	TGTGCCAGCCCCCCGGGGGACAGGTATTTTTCTGAAGCTTTCTTT
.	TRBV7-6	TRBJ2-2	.	CASSSWTGRAGELFF	TGTGCCAGCAGCTCATGGACAGGGAGGGCCGGGGAGCTGTTTTTT
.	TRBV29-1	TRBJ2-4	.	CSARSSKNIQYF	TGCAGCGCCCGGAGTTCCAAAAACATTCAGTACTTC
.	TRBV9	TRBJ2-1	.	CASSVKPFTGRSYNEQFF	TGTGCCAGCAGCGTAAAACCCTTTACAGGCCGCTCCTACAATGAGCAGTTCTTC
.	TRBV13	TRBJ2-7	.	CASSSGHHTYEQYF	TGTGCCAGCAGCTCGGGACATCATACCTACGAGCAGTACTTC